The source of this TCR beta chain is a study of blood T cell repertoires in COVID-19. Unmatched junction bases numbered 4, after V lost 4 bases and J lost 4 bases. The V gene's germline CDR1 is SGHTA and CDR2 FQGNSA. The CDR3 length is 14 residues. Generated by immunoSEQ multiplex PCR, the TCRdb table keeps only in-frame clones and is missing some. This sample has approximately 150,000 clones, with more than 65% found just once. Sequencing used peripheral blood. V gene TRBV7-2 combines with J gene TRBJ2-3; 8 positions match TRBD1. This TCR was sampled from a woman between 45 and 65 years old in a cohort sampled during active or convalescent COVID-19. The CDR3 sequence: CASSSRTGSDTQYF. Written as DNA, the CDR3 is TGTGCCAGCAGCTCAAGGACAGGGTCAGATACGCAGTATTTT.